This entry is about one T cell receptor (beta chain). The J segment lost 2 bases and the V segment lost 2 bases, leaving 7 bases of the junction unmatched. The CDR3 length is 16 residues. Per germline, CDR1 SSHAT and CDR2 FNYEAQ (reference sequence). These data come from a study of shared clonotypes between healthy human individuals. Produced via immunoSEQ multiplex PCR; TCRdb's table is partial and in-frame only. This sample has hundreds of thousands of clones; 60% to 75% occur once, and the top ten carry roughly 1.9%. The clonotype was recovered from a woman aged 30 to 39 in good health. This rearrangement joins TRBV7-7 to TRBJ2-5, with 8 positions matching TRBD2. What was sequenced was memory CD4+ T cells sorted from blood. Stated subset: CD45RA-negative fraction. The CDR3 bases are TGTGCCAGCAGCTTATCCAGCGGGAGAGAACAAGAGACCCAGTACTTC. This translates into CASSLSSGREQETQYF. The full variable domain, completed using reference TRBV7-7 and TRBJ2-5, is GAGVSQSPRYKVTKRGQDVTLRCDPISSHATLYWYQQALGQGPEFLTYFNYEAQPDKSGLPSDRFSAERPEGSISTLTIQRTEQRDSAMYRCASSLSSGREQETQYFGPGTRLLVL.